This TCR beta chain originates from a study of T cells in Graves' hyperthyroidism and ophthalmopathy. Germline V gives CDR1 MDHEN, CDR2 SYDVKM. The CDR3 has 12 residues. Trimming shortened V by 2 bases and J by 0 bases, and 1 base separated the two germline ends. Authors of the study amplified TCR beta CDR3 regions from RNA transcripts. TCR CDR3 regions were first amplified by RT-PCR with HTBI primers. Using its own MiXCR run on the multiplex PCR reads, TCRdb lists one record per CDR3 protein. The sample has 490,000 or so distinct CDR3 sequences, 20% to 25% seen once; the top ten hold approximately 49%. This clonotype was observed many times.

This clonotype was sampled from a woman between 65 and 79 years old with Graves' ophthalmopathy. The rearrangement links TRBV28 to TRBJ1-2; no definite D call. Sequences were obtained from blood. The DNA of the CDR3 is TGTGCCAGCAGTTTAGCTAACTATGGCTACACCTTC. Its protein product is CASSLANYGYTF.